This T cell receptor beta chain is drawn from a study of T cell clones after liver transplantation. General observations from the study: Graft donor-reactive T cells may have migrated into the graft rather than being deleted.

The protocol was immunoSEQ multiplex PCR, while the TCRdb copy is restricted to in-frame clones and leaves out a portion. The sample lists approximately 51,000 clones, 65% to 80% occurring once. Of note for this clone: Its cognate antigen is unknown.

Material: CD4+ T cells from blood, obtained about 56 months after liver transplant. This receptor was obtained from a human patient who received a liver transplant. The T cells may come from the graft donor.

The CDR3, as DNA: TGTGCCAGCAGTTTGAGTCTCAGGGATCAGCCCCAGCATTTT. Protein: CASSLSLRDQPQHF. V is TRBV27 and J is TRBJ1-5; a possible D gene is TRBD1 (5 bases). Germline V gene sequence: CDR1 MNHEY, CDR2 SMNVEV (reference sequence). The V gene lost 3 bases and the J gene lost 5 bases, with 11 bases spanning the gap. The CDR3 contains 14 residues.